A selection of T cell receptor beta chains follows, all from one sample in a study of early T cells in non-severe SARS-CoV-2 infection. TCRdb used MiXCR to reprocess the 5' RACE reads, holding one entry per CDR3 protein. Among over 80,000 distinct CDR3 sequences, 10% to 15% were seen once, and the ten largest hold 4.4%. The specimen comprised whole blood, sampled at baseline. Receptors were obtained from an adult who was a healthcare worker with PCR-confirmed SARS-CoV-2 infection or an uninfected control (not recorded which). The CDR3 runs from the conserved cysteine through the conserved F or W. D genes are given only for firm matches. Clone sizes are given selectively: once, few, many, or a class where the clone is expanded.

d_gene: TRBD1
j_gene: TRBJ1-5
v_gene: TRBV19
abundance: many
CDR3nt: TGTGCCAGTAGACCAGGGGGACAGGGCAGATTGCAGCCCCAGCATTTT
CDR3aa: CASRPGGQGRLQPQHF

d_gene: -
j_gene: TRBJ2-3
v_gene: TRBV7-2
abundance: many
CDR3nt: TGTGCCAGCAGTTTACCGACCCGAGATACGCAGTATTTT
CDR3aa: CASSLPTRDTQYF

d_gene: -
j_gene: TRBJ1-2
v_gene: TRBV5-6
abundance: -
CDR3nt: TGTGCCAGCAGCTTTACAGCTCTAGCTAACTATGGCTACACCTTC
CDR3aa: CASSFTALANYGYTF

d_gene: -
j_gene: TRBJ1-6
v_gene: TRBV27
abundance: many
CDR3nt: TGTGCCAGCAGTCCGCGGACGAGTTCACCCCTCCACTTT
CDR3aa: CASSPRTSSPLHF

d_gene: -
j_gene: TRBJ1-1
v_gene: TRBV21-1
abundance: -
CDR3nt: TGTGCCGGCAGCAAAGCGCTACGAGGGTACACTGAAGCTTTCTTT
CDR3aa: CAGSKALRGYTEAFF

d_gene: -
j_gene: TRBJ1-2
v_gene: TRBV30
abundance: -
CDR3nt: TGTGCCTGGAAGGGCGGGACCTTAAACTATGGCTACACCTTC
CDR3aa: CAWKGGTLNYGYTF

d_gene: TRBD1
j_gene: TRBJ1-1
v_gene: TRBV29-1
abundance: -
CDR3nt: TGCAGCGTTACCACAGGGGACACTGAAGCTTTCTTT
CDR3aa: CSVTTGDTEAFF

d_gene: -
j_gene: TRBJ2-3
v_gene: TRBV11-2
abundance: few
CDR3nt: TGTGCCAGCAGCCCCGCCCTGCGGCGAGTGACAGGCACAGATACGCAGTATTTT
CDR3aa: CASSPALRRVTGTDTQYF

d_gene: TRBD1
j_gene: TRBJ1-1
v_gene: TRBV7-2
abundance: many
CDR3nt: TGTGCCAGCAGCCCAAGACAGGGCGGAGGAGGATCTGAAGCTTTCTTT
CDR3aa: CASSPRQGGGGSEAFF

d_gene: TRBD2
j_gene: TRBJ2-7
v_gene: TRBV12-3/TRBV12-4
abundance: few
CDR3nt: TGTGCCAGCAGTTTAGTCGCTAGCGGGAGGGGACGGTACGAGCAGTACTTC
CDR3aa: CASSLVASGRGRYEQYF

d_gene: TRBD2
j_gene: TRBJ2-1
v_gene: TRBV27
abundance: -
CDR3nt: TGTGCCAGCAGTTTAAGACTAGCGGGGGGGCATGAGCAGTTCTTC
CDR3aa: CASSLRLAGGHEQFF

d_gene: -
j_gene: TRBJ1-4
v_gene: TRBV12-5
abundance: many
CDR3nt: TGTGCTAGTGCCTTAGACGAAAAACTGTTTTTT
CDR3aa: CASALDEKLFF

d_gene: TRBD1
j_gene: TRBJ1-3
v_gene: TRBV6-6
abundance: -
CDR3nt: TGTGCCAGCAGTTACGGGACAGGGGGTAACTCTGGAAACACCATATATTTT
CDR3aa: CASSYGTGGNSGNTIYF

d_gene: -
j_gene: TRBJ2-5
v_gene: TRBV11-3
abundance: few
CDR3nt: TGTGCCAGCAGCACCCGGGGGCGGAAGACCCAGTACTTC
CDR3aa: CASSTRGRKTQYF

d_gene: TRBD1
j_gene: TRBJ1-1
v_gene: TRBV7-3
abundance: many
CDR3nt: TGTGCCAGCAGCCCTGACAGGGGCGGCACTGAAGCTTTCTTT
CDR3aa: CASSPDRGGTEAFF

d_gene: -
j_gene: TRBJ1-5
v_gene: TRBV12-3/TRBV12-4
abundance: many
CDR3nt: TGTGCCAGCAGCTTTGACCATCAGCCCCAGCATTTT
CDR3aa: CASSFDHQPQHF

d_gene: -
j_gene: TRBJ2-2
v_gene: TRBV20-1
abundance: many
CDR3nt: TGCAGTGCTAGGGAACGTCGGACCGGGGAGCTGTTTTTT
CDR3aa: CSARERRTGELFF

d_gene: TRBD1
j_gene: TRBJ2-7
v_gene: TRBV6-1
abundance: -
CDR3nt: TGTGCCAGCACCCGAATCCGGGACAGGGGGCTGGGCGAGCAGTACTTC
CDR3aa: CASTRIRDRGLGEQYF

d_gene: TRBD2
j_gene: TRBJ2-3
v_gene: TRBV5-1
abundance: many
CDR3nt: TGCGCCAGCGGCTCAGCGGGAGGGTCCGGAGATACGCAGTATTTT
CDR3aa: CASGSAGGSGDTQYF

d_gene: TRBD1
j_gene: TRBJ1-2
v_gene: TRBV11-2
abundance: -
CDR3nt: TGTGCCAGCAGCCCAGGGACAGGGGGCTACACCTTC
CDR3aa: CASSPGTGGYTF

d_gene: -
j_gene: TRBJ2-7
v_gene: TRBV20-1
abundance: many
CDR3nt: TGCAGTGCCAGCCATTCGGGACCCCAGAGGGAGCAGTACTTC
CDR3aa: CSASHSGPQREQYF

d_gene: -
j_gene: TRBJ1-3
v_gene: TRBV20-1
abundance: few
CDR3nt: TGCAGTGCCGTTAAGGGAAACACCATATATTTT
CDR3aa: CSAVKGNTIYF

d_gene: -
j_gene: TRBJ2-6
v_gene: TRBV19
abundance: -
CDR3nt: TGTGCCAGTAGTATCAACGGGGCCAACGTCCTGACTTTC
CDR3aa: CASSINGANVLTF

d_gene: -
j_gene: TRBJ1-4
v_gene: TRBV11-2
abundance: few
CDR3nt: TGTGCCAGCAGCTTAGTGGCCGAGGAACTGTTTTTT
CDR3aa: CASSLVAEELFF

d_gene: TRBD1
j_gene: TRBJ2-6
v_gene: TRBV12-3/TRBV12-4
abundance: few
CDR3nt: TGTGCCAGCAGGAAGGGACAGATTCTCTCTGGGGCCAACGTCCTGACTTTC
CDR3aa: CASRKGQILSGANVLTF

d_gene: -
j_gene: TRBJ2-7
v_gene: TRBV12-3/TRBV12-4
abundance: few
CDR3nt: TGTGCCAGCAGGATACGGGAGAGATCCTACGAGCAGTACTTC
CDR3aa: CASRIRERSYEQYF

d_gene: -
j_gene: TRBJ1-1
v_gene: TRBV5-1
abundance: few
CDR3nt: TGCGCCAGCAGCTTGGGCCCCAATTTCGGGGGCACTGAAGCTTTCTTT
CDR3aa: CASSLGPNFGGTEAFF

d_gene: -
j_gene: TRBJ1-4
v_gene: TRBV20-1
abundance: few
CDR3nt: TGCAGTGCTAGAGAACCACAGGGTTATGAAAAACTGTTTTTT
CDR3aa: CSAREPQGYEKLFF

d_gene: -
j_gene: TRBJ2-7
v_gene: TRBV10-2
abundance: many
CDR3nt: TGCGCCAGCAGCCAATTCGACGAGCAGTACTTC
CDR3aa: CASSQFDEQYF

d_gene: TRBD2
j_gene: TRBJ2-1
v_gene: TRBV5-4
abundance: many
CDR3nt: TGTGCCAGCAGCGGTCGGACTAGCGGGAGGGGGAATGAGCAGTTCTTC
CDR3aa: CASSGRTSGRGNEQFF

d_gene: -
j_gene: TRBJ2-1
v_gene: TRBV12-3/TRBV12-4
abundance: many
CDR3nt: TGTGCCAGCAGTCTTTCGGGAGAGGTGTTCTTC
CDR3aa: CASSLSGEVFF

d_gene: -
j_gene: TRBJ2-1
v_gene: TRBV7-3
abundance: few
CDR3nt: TGTGCCAGCAGCTTAGAGGCAGCCCTTGCCAACAATGAGCAGTTCTTC
CDR3aa: CASSLEAALANNEQFF

d_gene: TRBD2
j_gene: TRBJ2-7
v_gene: TRBV28
abundance: -
CDR3nt: TGTGCCAGCAGTTCCTTCAAGAGGACTAGCGTTTACGAGCAGTACTTC
CDR3aa: CASSSFKRTSVYEQYF

d_gene: -
j_gene: TRBJ2-6
v_gene: TRBV5-5
abundance: few
CDR3nt: TGTGCCAGCTCCCCCCCTCCTGGGGCCAACGTCCTGACTTTC
CDR3aa: CASSPPPGANVLTF

d_gene: -
j_gene: TRBJ1-2
v_gene: TRBV7-8
abundance: many
CDR3nt: TGTGCCAGCACCCACCCGACAGATGGGCCCGGCTACACCTTC
CDR3aa: CASTHPTDGPGYTF

d_gene: -
j_gene: TRBJ2-1
v_gene: TRBV4-2
abundance: many
CDR3nt: TGTGCCAGCAGCCAAGTTCACCGTACCGGCGGTGAGCAGTTCTTC
CDR3aa: CASSQVHRTGGEQFF

d_gene: -
j_gene: TRBJ2-1
v_gene: TRBV12-3/TRBV12-4
abundance: -
CDR3nt: TGTGCCAGCAGTTTGTCGGGGATACTCAATGAGCAGTTCTTC
CDR3aa: CASSLSGILNEQFF

d_gene: -
j_gene: TRBJ1-1
v_gene: TRBV20-1
abundance: few
CDR3nt: TGCAGTGCTAGGTTACAGGCGAACACTGAAGCTTTCTTT
CDR3aa: CSARLQANTEAFF

d_gene: -
j_gene: TRBJ2-5
v_gene: TRBV12-3/TRBV12-4
abundance: -
CDR3nt: TGTGCCAGCAGTTTAGCACTCCAAGAGACCCAGTACTTC
CDR3aa: CASSLALQETQYF

d_gene: TRBD1
j_gene: TRBJ1-2
v_gene: TRBV12-3/TRBV12-4
abundance: -
CDR3nt: TGTGCCAGCAGACCAGGGGACAGGGCCCTCCTTAACTATGGCTACACCTTC
CDR3aa: CASRPGDRALLNYGYTF

d_gene: -
j_gene: TRBJ2-1
v_gene: TRBV6-6
abundance: few
CDR3nt: TGTGCCAGCAGTTATCAGCTCCTGAGGGATGAGCAGTTCTTC
CDR3aa: CASSYQLLRDEQFF

d_gene: TRBD1
j_gene: TRBJ2-5
v_gene: TRBV12-3/TRBV12-4
abundance: few
CDR3nt: TGTGCCAGCAGCCCCGACCGGGACAGGGGCCAGACCCAGTACTTC
CDR3aa: CASSPDRDRGQTQYF

d_gene: -
j_gene: TRBJ1-1
v_gene: TRBV7-3
abundance: many
CDR3nt: TGTGCCAGCAGCTTACAGGGAGGAACTGAAGCTTTCTTT
CDR3aa: CASSLQGGTEAFF

d_gene: -
j_gene: TRBJ2-6
v_gene: TRBV10-1
abundance: -
CDR3nt: TGCGCCAGCAGTGACAGCACCCCTGGGGCCAACGTCCTGACTTTC
CDR3aa: CASSDSTPGANVLTF

d_gene: TRBD1
j_gene: TRBJ1-1
v_gene: TRBV20-1
abundance: -
CDR3nt: TGCAGTGCTACACAACCGGGACAGCCTAACACTGAAGCTTTCTTT
CDR3aa: CSATQPGQPNTEAFF

d_gene: TRBD1
j_gene: TRBJ1-5
v_gene: TRBV2
abundance: -
CDR3nt: TGTGCCAGCAGTGTACAGGGGGATAGCAATCAGCCCCAGCATTTT
CDR3aa: CASSVQGDSNQPQHF

d_gene: TRBD1
j_gene: TRBJ1-2
v_gene: TRBV4-1
abundance: -
CDR3nt: TGCGCCAGCAGCCAAGATGCGCAGGGGGCAAACTATGGCTACACCTTC
CDR3aa: CASSQDAQGANYGYTF

d_gene: -
j_gene: TRBJ2-7
v_gene: TRBV18
abundance: many
CDR3nt: TGTGCCAGCTCACCCGAAGCCTTTGTGCAGTACTTC
CDR3aa: CASSPEAFVQYF

d_gene: TRBD2
j_gene: TRBJ2-7
v_gene: TRBV7-6
abundance: -
CDR3nt: TGTGCCAGCAGTCGGGAGGCATCCTACGAGCAGTACTTC
CDR3aa: CASSREASYEQYF

d_gene: TRBD2
j_gene: TRBJ2-2
v_gene: TRBV7-6
abundance: few
CDR3nt: TGTGCCAGCAGCTTAATCCCTAGCGGATCGAACACCGGGGAGCTGTTTTTT
CDR3aa: CASSLIPSGSNTGELFF

d_gene: TRBD1
j_gene: TRBJ1-5
v_gene: TRBV12-3/TRBV12-4
abundance: many
CDR3nt: TGTGCCAGCAGTTTAAGGTACAGGGGCGAGCAGCCCCAGCATTTT
CDR3aa: CASSLRYRGEQPQHF